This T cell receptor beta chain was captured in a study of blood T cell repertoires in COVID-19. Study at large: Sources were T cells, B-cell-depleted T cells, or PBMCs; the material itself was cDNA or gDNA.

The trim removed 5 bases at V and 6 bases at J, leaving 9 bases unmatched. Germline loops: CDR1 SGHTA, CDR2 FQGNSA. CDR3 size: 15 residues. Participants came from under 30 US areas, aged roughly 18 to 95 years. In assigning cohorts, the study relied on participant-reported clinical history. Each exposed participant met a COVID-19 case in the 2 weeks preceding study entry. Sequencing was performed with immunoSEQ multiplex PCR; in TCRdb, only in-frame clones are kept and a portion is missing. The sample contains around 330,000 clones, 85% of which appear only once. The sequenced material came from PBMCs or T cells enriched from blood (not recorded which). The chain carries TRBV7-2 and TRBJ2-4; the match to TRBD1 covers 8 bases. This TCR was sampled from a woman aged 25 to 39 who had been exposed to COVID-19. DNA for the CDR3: TGTGCCAGCAGCATCGGACAGGGAATTACAAACATTCAGTACTTC. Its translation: CASSIGQGITNIQYF.